These T cell receptor beta chains were read from a single sample in a study of T-cell reconstitution after alpha-beta-depleted transplantation in children. TCRdb fed the PCR reads into MiXCR, producing one record per CDR3 protein. The sample has 420,000 or so distinct CDR3 sequences, approximately 10% seen once. The sample consisted of PBMCs from the stem cell graft donor, taken from the stem cell graft. Receptors were obtained from a human donor who donated a stem cell graft to a child with acute myeloid leukemia. Both conserved end residues are part of each CDR3. The D gene is left open where the match is weak. Clone size is shown for a subset of rows, as once, few, many or a class of expanded clone.

v_gene,abundance,j_gene,d_gene,CDR3aa,CDR3nt
TRBV5-1,few,TRBJ2-3,TRBD1,CASRRGQGVDTQYF,TGCGCCAGCAGACGAGGACAGGGTGTAGATACGCAGTATTTT
TRBV7-9,NA,TRBJ2-3,NA,CASSSSILFTQYF,TGTGCCAGCAGCTCCTCCATCCTATTCACGCAGTATTTT
TRBV5-1,few,TRBJ2-2,TRBD2,CASSSTSGVTGELFF,TGCGCCAGCAGCTCCACTAGCGGGGTAACCGGGGAGCTGTTTTTT
TRBV5-1,NA,TRBJ2-7,NA,CASSLVGSHEQYF,TGCGCCAGCAGCTTGGTGGGGTCCCACGAGCAGTACTTC
TRBV9,many,TRBJ2-5,TRBD2,CASSPRERGEETQYF,TGTGCCAGCAGCCCCAGGGAGCGGGGGGAAGAGACCCAGTACTTC
TRBV18,NA,TRBJ1-1,NA,CASSPPSREEAFF,TGTGCCAGCTCACCACCGTCAAGGGAAGAAGCTTTCTTT
TRBV20-1,few,TRBJ2-5,NA,CSARFPQETQYF,TGCAGTGCTAGATTCCCTCAAGAGACCCAGTACTTC
TRBV15,few,TRBJ2-1,NA,CATSRVSWGEPYNEQFF,TGTGCCACCAGCAGAGTTTCGTGGGGGGAGCCCTACAATGAGCAGTTCTTC
TRBV20-1,many,TRBJ1-5,NA,CSARAGSNQPQHF,TGCAGTGCTAGAGCAGGGAGCAATCAGCCCCAGCATTTT
TRBV20-1,few,TRBJ2-2,NA,CSARRGGMNTGELFF,TGCAGTGCTAGAAGAGGGGGGATGAACACCGGGGAGCTGTTTTTT
TRBV4-2,NA,TRBJ1-3,NA,CASSGGQASGNTIYF,TGTGCCAGCAGCGGAGGACAAGCCTCTGGAAACACCATATATTTT
TRBV3-1,NA,TRBJ2-2,NA,CASSQRGGTGELFF,TGTGCCAGCAGCCAACGAGGGGGCACCGGGGAGCTGTTTTTT
TRBV19,NA,TRBJ1-2,NA,CASTLPQGSGYTF,TGTGCCAGTACCCTACCCCAGGGAAGCGGCTACACCTTC
TRBV5-1,few,TRBJ1-2,TRBD1,CASSRDRVGGYGYTF,TGCGCCAGCAGCCGGGACAGGGTTGGCGGCTATGGCTACACCTTC
TRBV29-1,NA,TRBJ2-2,TRBD2,CSVGAGGNTGELFF,TGCAGCGTTGGAGCGGGGGGGAACACCGGGGAGCTGTTTTTT
TRBV5-1,many,TRBJ1-1,NA,CASSEADGREDTEAFF,TGCGCCAGCAGCGAGGCAGATGGGAGAGAGGACACTGAAGCTTTCTTT
TRBV3-1,NA,TRBJ2-1,NA,CASSQAGPTNEQFF,TGTGCCAGCAGCCAAGCTGGGCCGACTAATGAGCAGTTCTTC
TRBV7-9,many,TRBJ2-5,NA,CASSLEVSPETQYF,TGTGCCAGCAGCTTAGAGGTTAGCCCAGAGACCCAGTACTTC
TRBV6-2/TRBV6-3,NA,TRBJ1-5,NA,CASNPYGTRTNQPQHF,TGTGCCAGCAATCCATACGGCACCAGAACCAACCAGCCCCAGCATTTT
TRBV20-1,many,TRBJ2-5,TRBD2,CSAVGPGGMETQYF,TGCAGTGCTGTGGGGCCGGGAGGCATGGAGACCCAGTACTTC
TRBV2,few,TRBJ2-1,NA,CASSRLASSYNEQFF,TGTGCCAGCAGTCGGCTAGCCAGCTCCTACAATGAGCAGTTCTTC
TRBV7-9,few,TRBJ1-1,NA,CASSTQVLGTEAFF,TGTGCCAGCAGTACGCAGGTCCTTGGCACTGAAGCTTTCTTT
TRBV6-1,NA,TRBJ1-5,TRBD1,CASSPGDSWAVANQPQHF,TGTGCCAGCAGTCCTGGGGACAGTTGGGCCGTAGCAAATCAGCCCCAGCATTTT
TRBV7-3,many,TRBJ1-6,NA,CASSSDSSYNSPLHF,TGTGCCAGCAGCTCCGACAGCTCCTATAATTCACCCCTCCACTTT
TRBV3-1,NA,TRBJ2-2,TRBD1,CASRHTGTGAPGELFF,TGTGCCAGCAGACATACCGGGACAGGGGCCCCCGGGGAGCTGTTTTTT
TRBV9,NA,TRBJ2-5,TRBD2,CASSVGTSSQETQYF,TGTGCCAGCAGCGTAGGGACTAGCAGCCAAGAGACCCAGTACTTC
TRBV25-1,NA,TRBJ2-5,TRBD2,CASSPWTSEEGETQYF,TGTGCCAGCAGTCCGTGGACTAGCGAAGAAGGAGAGACCCAGTACTTC
TRBV10-3,NA,TRBJ2-4,NA,CAISASTSLAIQYF,TGTGCCATCAGTGCTAGTACTAGTCTTGCCATTCAGTACTTC
TRBV7-8,many,TRBJ1-4,NA,CASTEAGGFEKLFF,TGTGCCAGCACGGAGGCTGGTGGTTTTGAAAAACTGTTTTTT
TRBV6-1,many,TRBJ1-1,TRBD1,CASSRSSGTGIDTEAFF,TGTGCCAGCAGTCGGAGCTCCGGGACAGGGATTGACACTGAAGCTTTCTTT
TRBV20-1,many,TRBJ2-1,NA,CSAPPTAGNEQFF,TGCAGTGCTCCCCCCACGGCGGGGAATGAGCAGTTCTTC
TRBV20-1,NA,TRBJ2-3,NA,CSARDRGGADTQYF,TGCAGTGCTAGAGATAGAGGGGGGGCAGATACGCAGTATTTT
TRBV5-1,few,TRBJ1-1,NA,CASSLGRQMNTEAFF,TGCGCCAGCAGCTTGGGGAGGCAAATGAACACTGAAGCTTTCTTT
TRBV20-1,many,TRBJ2-7,NA,CSASVAGSSYEQYF,TGCAGTGCTAGTGTGGCGGGGAGCTCCTACGAGCAGTACTTC
TRBV20-1,few,TRBJ1-4,NA,CSALLSPGNEKLFF,TGCAGTGCTCTTCTGAGCCCCGGGAATGAAAAACTGTTTTTT
TRBV7-2,few,TRBJ2-7,TRBD2,CASSQGLARYEQYF,TGTGCCAGCAGCCAGGGACTAGCGAGGTACGAGCAGTACTTC
TRBV20-1,many,TRBJ2-2,TRBD1,CSATGPTGTGELFF,TGCAGTGCTACTGGCCCGACAGGGACCGGGGAGCTGTTTTTT
TRBV7-2,once,TRBJ2-7,NA,CASSKRGGSFREQYF,TGTGCCAGCAGCAAAAGGGGGGGCAGCTTCCGCGAGCAGTACTTC
TRBV20-1,NA,TRBJ2-5,NA,CSARARQASRGQETQYF,TGCAGTGCTAGAGCCCGGCAGGCCTCTCGGGGGCAAGAGACCCAGTACTTC
TRBV28,NA,TRBJ2-1,NA,CASRGQTYNEQFF,TGTGCCAGCCGGGGCCAGACCTACAATGAGCAGTTCTTC
TRBV7-8,NA,TRBJ2-1,NA,CASSLVDNEQFF,TGTGCCAGCAGCTTAGTCGACAATGAGCAGTTCTTC
TRBV18,few,TRBJ1-1,NA,CASSPGLEGRTEAFF,TGTGCCAGCTCACCAGGGTTGGAGGGTCGAACTGAAGCTTTCTTT